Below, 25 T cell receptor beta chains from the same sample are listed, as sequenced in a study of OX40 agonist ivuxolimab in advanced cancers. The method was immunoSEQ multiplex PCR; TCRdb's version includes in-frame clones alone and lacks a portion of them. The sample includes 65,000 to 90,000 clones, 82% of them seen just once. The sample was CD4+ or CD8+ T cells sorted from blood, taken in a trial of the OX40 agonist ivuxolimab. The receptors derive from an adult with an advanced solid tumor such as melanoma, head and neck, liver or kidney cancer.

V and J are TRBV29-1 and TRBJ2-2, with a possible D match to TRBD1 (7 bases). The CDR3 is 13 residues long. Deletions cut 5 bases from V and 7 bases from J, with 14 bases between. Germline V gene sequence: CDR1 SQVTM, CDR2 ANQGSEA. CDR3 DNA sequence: TGCAGCGTTCTCTCAGGGGGAGGCGGGGAGCTGTTTTTT. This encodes CSVLSGGGGELFF.

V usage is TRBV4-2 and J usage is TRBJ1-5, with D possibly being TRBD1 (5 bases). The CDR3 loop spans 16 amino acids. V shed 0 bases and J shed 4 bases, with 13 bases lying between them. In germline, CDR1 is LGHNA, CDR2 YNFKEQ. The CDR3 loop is CASSQDAGRANQPQHF. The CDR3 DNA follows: TGTGCCAGCAGCCAAGATGCAGGGAGGGCAAATCAGCCCCAGCATTTT.

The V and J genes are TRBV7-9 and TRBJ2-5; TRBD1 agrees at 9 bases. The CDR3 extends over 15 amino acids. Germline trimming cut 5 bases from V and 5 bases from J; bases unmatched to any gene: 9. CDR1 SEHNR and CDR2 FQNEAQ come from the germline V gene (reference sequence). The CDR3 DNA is TGTGCCAGCAGCAAAGGACAGGGGTGGGACGAGACCCAGTACTTC. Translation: CASSKGQGWDETQYF.

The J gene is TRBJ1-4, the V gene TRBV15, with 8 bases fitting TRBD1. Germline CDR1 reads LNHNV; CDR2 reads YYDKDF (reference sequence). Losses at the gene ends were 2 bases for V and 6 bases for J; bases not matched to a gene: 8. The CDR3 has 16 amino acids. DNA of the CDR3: TGTGCCACCAGCAGACCTCCGGGACAGGTCTATGAAAAACTGTTTTTT. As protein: CATSRPPGQVYEKLFF.

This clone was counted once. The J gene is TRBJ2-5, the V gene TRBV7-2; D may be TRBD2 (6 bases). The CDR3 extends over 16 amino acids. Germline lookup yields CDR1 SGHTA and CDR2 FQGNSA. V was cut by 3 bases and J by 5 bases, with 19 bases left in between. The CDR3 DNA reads TGTGCCAGCAGCTTTCAAGCGACGGGCCGGGGGGAGACCCAGTACTTC. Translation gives CASSFQATGRGETQYF.

This CDR3 reads CASSPAGTRSTDTQYF. CDR3 bases: TGTGCCAGCAGCCCTGCTGGCACTAGAAGCACAGATACGCAGTATTTT. This chain joins TRBV5-4 and TRBJ2-3, with TRBD2 as a possible D gene (5 bases). V shed 4 bases and J shed 0 bases, with 15 bases lying between them. The germline V gene has CDR1 SGHNT and CDR2 YYREEE (reference sequence). CDR3 size: 16 residues.

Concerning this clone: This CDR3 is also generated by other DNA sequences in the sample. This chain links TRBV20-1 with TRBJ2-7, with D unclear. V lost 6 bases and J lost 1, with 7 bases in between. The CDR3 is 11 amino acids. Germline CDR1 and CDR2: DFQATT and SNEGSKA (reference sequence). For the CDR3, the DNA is TGCAGTGCCGAGACGTCCTACGAGCAGTACTTC. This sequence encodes CSAETSYEQYF.

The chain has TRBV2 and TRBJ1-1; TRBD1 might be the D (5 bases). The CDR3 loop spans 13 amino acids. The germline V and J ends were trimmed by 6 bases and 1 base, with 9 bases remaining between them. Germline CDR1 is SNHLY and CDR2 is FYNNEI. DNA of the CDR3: TGTGCCAGCAGGTTACAGGAGAACACTGAAGCTTTCTTT. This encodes CASRLQENTEAFF.

The CDR3 spells CASSWTSGSGETQYF. The DNA of the CDR3 is TGTGCCAGCTCGTGGACTAGCGGGAGTGGAGAGACCCAGTACTTC. This chain joins TRBV18 and TRBJ2-5, with 13 bases fitting TRBD2. The CDR3 loop spans 15 amino acids. Germline V gives CDR1 KGHSH, CDR2 LQKENI. Unmatched junction bases numbered 5, after V lost 6 bases and J lost 4 bases.

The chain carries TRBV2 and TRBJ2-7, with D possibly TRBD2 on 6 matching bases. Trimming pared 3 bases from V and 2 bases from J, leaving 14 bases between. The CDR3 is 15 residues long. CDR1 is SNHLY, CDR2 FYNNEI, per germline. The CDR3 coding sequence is TGTGCCAGCAGTGAGATGTGGGGGGTCCCCTACGAGCAGTACTTC. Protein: CASSEMWGVPYEQYF.

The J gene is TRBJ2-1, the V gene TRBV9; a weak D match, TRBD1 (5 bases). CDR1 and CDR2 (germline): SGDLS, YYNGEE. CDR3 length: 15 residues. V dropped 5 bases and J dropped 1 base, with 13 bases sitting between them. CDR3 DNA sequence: TGTGCCAGCAGTCGCAGGGAAAGGTCCTACAATGAGCAGTTCTTC. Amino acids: CASSRRERSYNEQFF. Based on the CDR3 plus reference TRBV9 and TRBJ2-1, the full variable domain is DSGVTQTPKHLITATGQRVTLRCSPRSGDLSVYWYQQSLDQGLQFLIQYYNGEERAKGNILERFSAQQFPDLHSELNLSSLELGDSALYFCASSRRERSYNEQFFGPGTRLTVL.

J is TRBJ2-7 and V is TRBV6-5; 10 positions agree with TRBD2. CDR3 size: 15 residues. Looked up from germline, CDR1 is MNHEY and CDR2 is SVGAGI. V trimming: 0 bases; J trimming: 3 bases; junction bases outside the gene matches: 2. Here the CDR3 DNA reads TGTGCCAGCAGTTACTCACCTAGCGGGAGCTACGAGCAGTACTTC. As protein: CASSYSPSGSYEQYF.

CDR3 region: CAIRRDSTNTEAFF. The DNA for the CDR3 is TGTGCCATCAGGCGGGACAGCACAAACACTGAAGCTTTCTTT. This chain uses TRBV10-3 with TRBJ1-1, with 7 positions matching TRBD1. With 6 bases clipped from V and 2 bases from J, the junction kept 6 bases outside the gene matches. CDR3 length: 14 amino acids. Germline values: CDR1 ENHRY, CDR2 SYGVKD.

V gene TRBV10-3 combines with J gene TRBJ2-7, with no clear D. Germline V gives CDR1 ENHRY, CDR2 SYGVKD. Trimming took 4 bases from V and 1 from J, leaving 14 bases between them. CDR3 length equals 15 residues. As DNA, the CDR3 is TGTGCCATCAGTGCGGCCAACTCAGGATCCTACGAGCAGTACTTC. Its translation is CAISAANSGSYEQYF.

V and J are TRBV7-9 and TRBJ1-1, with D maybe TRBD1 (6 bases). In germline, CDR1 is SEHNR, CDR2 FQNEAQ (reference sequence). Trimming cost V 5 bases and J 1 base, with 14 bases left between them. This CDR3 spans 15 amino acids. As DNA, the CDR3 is TGTGCCAGCAGCCCACTGGGGGCACCGAACACTGAAGCTTTCTTT. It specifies CASSPLGAPNTEAFF.

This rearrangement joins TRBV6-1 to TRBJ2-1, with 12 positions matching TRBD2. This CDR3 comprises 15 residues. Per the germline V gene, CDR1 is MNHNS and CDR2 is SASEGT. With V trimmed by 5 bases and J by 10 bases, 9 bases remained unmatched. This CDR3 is CASSPSSGGAKEQFF. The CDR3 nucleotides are TGTGCCAGCAGTCCGTCTAGCGGGGGGGCCAAGGAGCAGTTCTTC.

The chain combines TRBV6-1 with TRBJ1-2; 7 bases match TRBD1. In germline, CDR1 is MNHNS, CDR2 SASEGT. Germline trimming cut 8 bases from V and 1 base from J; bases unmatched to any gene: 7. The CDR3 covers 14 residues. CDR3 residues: CASGGDSLNYGYTF. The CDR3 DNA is TGTGCCAGCGGAGGGGACAGCCTTAACTATGGCTACACCTTC.

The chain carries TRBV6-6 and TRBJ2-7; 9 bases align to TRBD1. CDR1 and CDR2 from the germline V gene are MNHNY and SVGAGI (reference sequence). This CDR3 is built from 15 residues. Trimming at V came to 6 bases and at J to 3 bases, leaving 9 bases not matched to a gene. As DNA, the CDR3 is TGTGCCAGCAGGGCGGGACAGGGAAAAGTCTACGAGCAGTACTTC. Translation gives CASRAGQGKVYEQYF.

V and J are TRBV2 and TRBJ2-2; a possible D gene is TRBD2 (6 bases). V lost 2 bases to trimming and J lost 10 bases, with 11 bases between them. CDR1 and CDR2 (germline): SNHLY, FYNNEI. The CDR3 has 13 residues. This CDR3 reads CASSESGGLELFF. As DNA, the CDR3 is TGTGCCAGCAGTGAATCCGGGGGTCTGGAGCTGTTTTTT.

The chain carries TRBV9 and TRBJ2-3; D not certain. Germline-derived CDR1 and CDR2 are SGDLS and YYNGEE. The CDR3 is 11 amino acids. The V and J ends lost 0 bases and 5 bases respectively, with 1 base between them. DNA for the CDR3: TGTGCCAGCAGCGTAGGAGATACGCAGTATTTT. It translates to CASSVGDTQYF.

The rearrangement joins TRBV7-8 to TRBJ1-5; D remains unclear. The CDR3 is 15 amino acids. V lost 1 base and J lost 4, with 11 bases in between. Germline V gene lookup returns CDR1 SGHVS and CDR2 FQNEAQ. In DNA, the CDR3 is TGTGCCAGCAGCTTAGGACCGACTCGGAATCAGCCCCAGCATTTT. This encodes CASSLGPTRNQPQHF. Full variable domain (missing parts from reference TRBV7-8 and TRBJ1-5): GAGVSQSPRYKVAKRGQDVALRCDPISGHVSLFWYQQALGQGPEFLTYFQNEAQLDKSGLPSDRFFAERPEGSVSTLKIQRTQQEDSAVYLCASSLGPTRNQPQHFGDGTRLSIL.

CDR3 nucleotide sequence: TGTGCCTCTGGGGGGGAAAAACTGTTTTTT. This gives the protein CASGGEKLFF. This chain connects TRBV7-9 to TRBJ1-4, with D possibly TRBD1 on 5 matching bases. Germline CDR1 and CDR2: SEHNR and FQNEAQ (reference sequence). There are 10 residues in the CDR3. V was cut by 11 bases and J by 8 bases, with 9 bases left in between.

The DNA for the CDR3 is TGCGCCAGCAGTAATTACCCAGTCCCCTACGAGCAGTACTTC. Protein: CASSNYPVPYEQYF. The gene calls are TRBV23-1 and TRBJ2-7; no clear D. TRBV23-1 is sorted into the ORF group, with uncertain function. The CDR3 consists of 14 residues. V lost 5 bases and J lost 2, with 13 bases in between.

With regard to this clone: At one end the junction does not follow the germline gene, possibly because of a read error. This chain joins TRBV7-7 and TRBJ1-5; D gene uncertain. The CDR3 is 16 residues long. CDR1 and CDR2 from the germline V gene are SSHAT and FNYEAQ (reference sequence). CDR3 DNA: TGTGCTAGCAGCTTAGCGTCTAATTGTAGCAATCAGCCCCAGCATTTT. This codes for CASSLASNCSNQPQHF.

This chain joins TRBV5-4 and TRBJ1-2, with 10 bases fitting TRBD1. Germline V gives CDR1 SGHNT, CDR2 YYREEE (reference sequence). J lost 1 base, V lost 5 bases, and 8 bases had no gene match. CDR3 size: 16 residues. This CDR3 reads CASSYPGQGYNYGYTF. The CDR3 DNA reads TGTGCCAGCAGTTACCCGGGACAGGGGTATAACTATGGCTACACCTTC.